A selection of T cell receptor beta chains follows, all from one sample in a study of T cell responses to AZD1222 COVID-19 vaccine. The method was immunoSEQ multiplex PCR; TCRdb's version includes in-frame clones alone and lacks a portion of them. The table lists under 150,000 clones, approximately 83% of them singletons. The sample consisted of peripheral blood, taken on day 0 of MenACWY control vaccination. The receptors come from an adult in good health. The CDR3 runs from the conserved cysteine through the conserved F or W.

TRBJ1-2 TRBV19 CASSPSGQEHNYGYTF
TRBJ2-7 TRBV7-2 CASSFPSGYEQYF
TRBJ1-1 TRBV6-1 CASSDDSLNTEAFF
TRBJ1-2 TRBV9 CASSRDRGADGYTF
TRBJ2-5 TRBV7-8 CALADGGAQETQYF
TRBJ2-5 TRBV28 CASRGKETQYF
TRBJ1-2 TRBV4-1 CASSQRSGTGDGYTF
TRBJ1-4 TRBV28 CASGPRALLFF
TRBJ1-2 TRBV2 CASRTDLYGYTF
TRBJ1-2 TRBV19 CASSPGQGGYGYTF
TRBJ1-2 TRBV6-6 CASSSGRAGGYTF
TRBJ2-5 TRBV9 CASSLGQGSETQYF
TRBJ2-7 TRBV11-2 CASSLGQGPYYEQYF
TRBJ2-3 TRBV27 CASSSTGVHTDTQYF
TRBJ1-1 TRBV20-1 CSASRSFPNTEAFF
TRBJ2-2 TRBV10-2 CASSGQGNTGELFF
TRBJ2-7 TRBV6-2/TRBV6-3 CASSYRQGHEQYF
TRBJ1-5 TRBV20-1 CSASPYGSNQPQHF
TRBJ1-2 TRBV2 CASRRSSANYGYTF
TRBJ2-6 TRBV25-1 CASSDSSGANVLTF
TRBJ2-6 TRBV6-2/TRBV6-3 CASSYGGTGANVLTF
TRBJ2-3 TRBV28 CASAEQGRWYF
TRBJ2-1 TRBV7-2 CASSPGFSYNEQFF
TRBJ1-4 TRBV5-1 CASSLGTGEGEKLFF
TRBJ1-1 TRBV18 CASSPPSVNTEAFF
TRBJ1-1 TRBV3-1/TRBV3-2 CASSQVSGGNTEAFF
TRBJ1-1 TRBV28 CASSLPGTQNTEAFF
TRBJ2-2 TRBV27 CASSLLGYPITGELFF
TRBJ1-1 TRBV3-1/TRBV3-2 CASSQDYQGRAFF
TRBJ2-7 TRBV28 CASSTRALNRYEQYF
TRBJ1-2 TRBV2 CASNPDRAGGYTF
TRBJ1-4 TRBV5-1 CASRRGNEKLFF
TRBJ1-5 TRBV27 CASSPEWVSNQPQHF
TRBJ1-2 TRBV5-5 CASSPDSVFYGYTF
TRBJ1-4 TRBV3-1/TRBV3-2 CASSQVGQDLFF
TRBJ1-3 TRBV4-1 CASSQQGYGNTIYF
TRBJ1-2 TRBV7-2 CASSLQVGSNYGYTF
TRBJ1-2 TRBV27 CASSLTQGIEYGYTF
TRBJ2-5 TRBV7-2 CASESGARETQYF
TRBJ2-7 TRBV6-5 CASSLGSSDTYEQYF
TRBJ1-2 TRBV28 CASSYGYGYTF
TRBJ1-3 TRBV5-1 CASSGGGGQLASGNTIYF
TRBJ1-6 TRBV7-9 CASSPPDGRNSPLHF
TRBJ1-3 TRBV28 CASSLRQTYGNTIYF
TRBJ1-5 TRBV7-8 CASSLGGTGRQPQHF
TRBJ1-1 TRBV18 CASSKTAMNTEAFF
TRBJ2-3 TRBV20-1 CSASWGGGTDTQYF
TRBJ1-5 TRBV28 CASRKERGSNQPQHF
TRBJ2-7 TRBV7-2 CASTLGLAGYEQYF
TRBJ2-2 TRBV4-3 CASSQKSGGASAGELFF
TRBJ2-7 TRBV10-3 CAIREGSYEQYF
TRBJ2-3 TRBV5-4 CASRRAGRTDTQYF
TRBJ2-3 TRBV28 CASSYYSVTGTDTQYF
TRBJ2-7 TRBV7-9 CASSLVLGDSYEQYF
TRBJ1-5 TRBV5-6 CASSLSLYNQPQHF